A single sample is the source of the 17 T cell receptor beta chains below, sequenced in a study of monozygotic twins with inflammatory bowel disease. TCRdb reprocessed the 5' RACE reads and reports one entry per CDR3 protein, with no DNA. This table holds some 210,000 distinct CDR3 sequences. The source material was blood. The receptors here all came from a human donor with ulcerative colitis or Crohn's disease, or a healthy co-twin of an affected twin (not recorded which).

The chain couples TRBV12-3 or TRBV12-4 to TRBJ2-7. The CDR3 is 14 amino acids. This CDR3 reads CASSLRGKVVEQYF.

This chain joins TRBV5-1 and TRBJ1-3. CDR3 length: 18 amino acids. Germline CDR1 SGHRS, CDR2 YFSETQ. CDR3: CASSLLTSEQGSGNTIYF.

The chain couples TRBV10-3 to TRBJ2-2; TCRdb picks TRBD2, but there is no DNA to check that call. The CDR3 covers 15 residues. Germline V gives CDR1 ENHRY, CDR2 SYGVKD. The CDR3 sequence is CAISEEVRGAGELFF.

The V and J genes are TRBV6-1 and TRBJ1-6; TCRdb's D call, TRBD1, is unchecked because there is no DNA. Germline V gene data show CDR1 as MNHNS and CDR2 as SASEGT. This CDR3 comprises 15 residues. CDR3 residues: CASSLGQGDNSPLHF.

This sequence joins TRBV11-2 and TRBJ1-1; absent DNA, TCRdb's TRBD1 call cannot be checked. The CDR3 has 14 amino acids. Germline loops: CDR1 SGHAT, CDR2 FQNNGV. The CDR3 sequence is CASSSRVQGAEAFF.

The CDR3 protein is CSVRQLAGYNEQFF. V is TRBV29-1 and J is TRBJ2-1; TCRdb designates TRBD2, a call that cannot be tested without DNA. The CDR3 spans 14 residues. Germline CDR1 is SQVTM and CDR2 is ANQGSEA.

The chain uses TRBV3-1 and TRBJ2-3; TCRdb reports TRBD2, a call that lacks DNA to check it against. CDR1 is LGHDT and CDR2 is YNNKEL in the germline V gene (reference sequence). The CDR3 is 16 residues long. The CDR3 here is CASSRLAGGQGDTQYF.

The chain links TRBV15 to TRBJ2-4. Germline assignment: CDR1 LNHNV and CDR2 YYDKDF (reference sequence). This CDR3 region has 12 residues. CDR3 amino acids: CATSRDMDIQYF.

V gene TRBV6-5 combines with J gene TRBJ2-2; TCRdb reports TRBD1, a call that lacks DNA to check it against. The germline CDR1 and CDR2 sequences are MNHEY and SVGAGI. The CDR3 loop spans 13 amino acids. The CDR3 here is CASSFQGTGELFF.

CDR3: CASSAQTGANSPLHF. This chain links TRBV7-2 with TRBJ1-6; the TCRdb D gene call, TRBD1, has no DNA to confirm it. The CDR3 covers 15 residues. From germline, CDR1 is SGHTA and CDR2 FQGNSA.

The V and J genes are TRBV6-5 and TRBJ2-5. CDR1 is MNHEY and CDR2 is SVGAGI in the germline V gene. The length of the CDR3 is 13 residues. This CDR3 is CASSSHEQETQYF.

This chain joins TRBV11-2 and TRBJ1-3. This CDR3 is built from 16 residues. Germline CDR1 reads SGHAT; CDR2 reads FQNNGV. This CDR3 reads CASSLMDRSSGNTIYF.

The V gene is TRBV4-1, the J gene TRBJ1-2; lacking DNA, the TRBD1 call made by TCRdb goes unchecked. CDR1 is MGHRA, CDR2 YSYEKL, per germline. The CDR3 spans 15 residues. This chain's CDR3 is CASSQGQGWNYGYTF.

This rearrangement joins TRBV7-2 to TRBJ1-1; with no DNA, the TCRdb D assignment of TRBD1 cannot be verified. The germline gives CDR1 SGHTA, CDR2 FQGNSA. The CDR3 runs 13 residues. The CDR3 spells CASSTTEGSEAFF.

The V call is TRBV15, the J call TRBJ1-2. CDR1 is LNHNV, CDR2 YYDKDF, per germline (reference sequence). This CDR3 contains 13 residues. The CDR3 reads CATSRESSGGYTF.

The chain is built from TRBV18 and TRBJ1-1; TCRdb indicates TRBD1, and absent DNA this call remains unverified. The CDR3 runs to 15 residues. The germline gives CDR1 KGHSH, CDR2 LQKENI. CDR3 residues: CASSFRGSEGAEAFF. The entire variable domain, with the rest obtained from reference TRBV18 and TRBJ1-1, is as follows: NAGVMQNPRHLVRRRGQEARLRCSPMKGHSHVYWYRQLPEEGLKFMVYLQKENIIDESGMPKERFSAEFPKEGPSILRIQQVVRGDSAAYFCASSFRGSEGAEAFFGQGTRLTVV.

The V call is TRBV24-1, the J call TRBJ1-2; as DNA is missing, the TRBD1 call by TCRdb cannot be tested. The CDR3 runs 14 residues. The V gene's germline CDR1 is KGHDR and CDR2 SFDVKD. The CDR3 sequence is CATSGLQGVYGYTF.